The present T cell receptor (beta chain) was sequenced within a study of blood T cell repertoires in COVID-19. Repertoires were generated with immunoSEQ multiplex PCR, while TCRdb's copy carries only in-frame clones and drops some. The sample contains 60,000 or so clones, over 75% of which appear only once. The CDR3 runs 16 residues. V lost 5 bases to trimming and J lost 0 bases, with 14 bases between them. Germline loops: CDR1 LNHDA, CDR2 SQIVND (reference sequence). Sequencing input: peripheral blood. The rearrangement joins TRBV19 to TRBJ1-5; no reliable D call. The clonotype originates from a human donor with active COVID-19. The donor label of this sample is uncertain. Written as DNA, the CDR3 is TGTGCCAGTAGTCCCCGACGGGAGACTAGCAATCAGCCCCAGCATTTT. Translated: CASSPRRETSNQPQHF.